This TCR beta chain was identified in a study of brain T cells in children with intractable seizures. Overall study results and limits: Pre-surgery blood may have been undersampled, hiding some clones.

The data were produced by immunoSEQ multiplex PCR, yet TCRdb's version contains in-frame clones alone and is incomplete. The sample holds 70,000 to 90,000 clones, 85% to 95% seen once. A remark on this clone: Its antigen is currently unknown.

At least one anti-epileptic drug was given before surgery. V shed 6 bases and J shed 5 bases, with 16 bases lying between them. Looked up from germline, CDR1 is SNHLY and CDR2 is FYNNEI. CDR3 size: 15 residues. V gene TRBV2 combines with J gene TRBJ2-2, with D maybe TRBD2 (6 bases). The sequencing used peripheral blood, collected at surgery. The TCR was taken from a boy under two years old with tuberous sclerosis and intractable seizures. The CDR3 bases are TGTGCCAGCAGCCCCGAGCTAGCGCCTACCGGGGAGCTGTTTTTT. Protein: CASSPELAPTGELFF.